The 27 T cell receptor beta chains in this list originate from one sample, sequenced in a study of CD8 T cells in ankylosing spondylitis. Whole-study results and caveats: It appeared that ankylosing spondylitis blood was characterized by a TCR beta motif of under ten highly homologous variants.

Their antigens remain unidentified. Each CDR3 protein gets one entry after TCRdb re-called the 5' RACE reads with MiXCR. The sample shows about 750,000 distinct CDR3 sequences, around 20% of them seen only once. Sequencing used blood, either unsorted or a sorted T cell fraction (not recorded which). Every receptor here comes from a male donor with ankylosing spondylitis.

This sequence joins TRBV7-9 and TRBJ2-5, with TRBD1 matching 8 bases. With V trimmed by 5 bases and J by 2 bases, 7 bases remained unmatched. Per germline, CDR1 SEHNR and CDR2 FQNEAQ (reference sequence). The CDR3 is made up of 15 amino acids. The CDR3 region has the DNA TGTGCCAGCAGCCCGAACAGGGGGGTTCAAGAGACCCAGTACTTC. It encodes CASSPNRGVQETQYF.

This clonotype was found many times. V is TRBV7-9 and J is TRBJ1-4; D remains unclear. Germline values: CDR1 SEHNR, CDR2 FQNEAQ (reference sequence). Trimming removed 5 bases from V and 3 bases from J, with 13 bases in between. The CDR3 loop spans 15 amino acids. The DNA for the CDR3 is TGTGCCAGCAGCCCTGGAACAACAGCTAATGAAAAACTGTTTTTT. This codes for CASSPGTTANEKLFF. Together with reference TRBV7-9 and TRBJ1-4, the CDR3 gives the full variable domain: DTGVSQNPRHKITKRGQNVTFRCDPISEHNRLYWYRQTLGQGPEFLTYFQNEAQLEKSRLLSDRFSAERPKGSFSTLEIQRTEQGDSAMYLCASSPGTTANEKLFFGSGTQLSVL.

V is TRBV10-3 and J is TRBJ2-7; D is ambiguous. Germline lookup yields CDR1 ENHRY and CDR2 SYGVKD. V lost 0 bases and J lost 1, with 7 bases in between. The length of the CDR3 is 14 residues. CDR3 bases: TGTGCCATCAGTGAGTCAATGGCATCCTACGAGCAGTACTTC. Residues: CAISESMASYEQYF.

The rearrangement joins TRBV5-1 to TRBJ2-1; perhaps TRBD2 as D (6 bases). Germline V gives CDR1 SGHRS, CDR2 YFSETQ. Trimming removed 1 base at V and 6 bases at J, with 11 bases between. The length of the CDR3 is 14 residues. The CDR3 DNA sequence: TGCGCCAGCAGCTTGAGGCTAGCGAGCAATGAGCAGTTCTTC. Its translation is CASSLRLASNEQFF.

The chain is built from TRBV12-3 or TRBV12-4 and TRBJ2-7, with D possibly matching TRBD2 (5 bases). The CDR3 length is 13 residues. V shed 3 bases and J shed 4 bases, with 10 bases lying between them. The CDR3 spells CASSFGVQYEQYF. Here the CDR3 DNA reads TGTGCCAGCAGTTTCGGGGTACAGTACGAGCAGTACTTC.

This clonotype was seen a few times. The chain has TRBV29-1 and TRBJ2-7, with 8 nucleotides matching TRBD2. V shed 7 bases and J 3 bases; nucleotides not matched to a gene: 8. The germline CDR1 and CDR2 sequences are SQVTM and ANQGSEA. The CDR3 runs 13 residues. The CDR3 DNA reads TGCAGCGCCAAGACTAGCGAGATCTACGAGCAGTACTTC. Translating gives CSAKTSEIYEQYF.

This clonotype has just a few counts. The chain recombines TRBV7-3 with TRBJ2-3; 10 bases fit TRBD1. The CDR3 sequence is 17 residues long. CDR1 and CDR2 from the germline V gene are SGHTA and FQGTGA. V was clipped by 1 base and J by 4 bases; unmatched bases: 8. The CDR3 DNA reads TGTGCCAGCAGCTTAAACAAACGGGACAGGGGCGCAGATACGCAGTATTTT. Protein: CASSLNKRDRGADTQYF.

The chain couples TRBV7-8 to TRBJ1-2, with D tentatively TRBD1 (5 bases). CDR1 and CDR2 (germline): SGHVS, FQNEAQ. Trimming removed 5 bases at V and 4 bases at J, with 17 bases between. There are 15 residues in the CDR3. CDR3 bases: TGTGCCAGCAGCATGACAGCGGCCCCAGGCTATGGCTACACCTTC. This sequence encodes CASSMTAAPGYGYTF.

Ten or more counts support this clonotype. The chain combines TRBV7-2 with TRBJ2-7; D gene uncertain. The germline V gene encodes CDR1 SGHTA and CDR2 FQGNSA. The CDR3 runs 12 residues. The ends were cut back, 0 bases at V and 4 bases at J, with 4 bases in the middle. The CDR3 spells CASSLADYEQYF. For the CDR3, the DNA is TGTGCCAGCAGCTTAGCGGATTACGAGCAGTACTTC.

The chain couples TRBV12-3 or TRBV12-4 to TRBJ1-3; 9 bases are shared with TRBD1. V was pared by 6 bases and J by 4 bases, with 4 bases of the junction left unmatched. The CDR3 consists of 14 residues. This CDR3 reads CASRIQGAGNTIYF. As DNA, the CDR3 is TGTGCCAGCAGAATACAGGGGGCCGGAAACACCATATATTTT.

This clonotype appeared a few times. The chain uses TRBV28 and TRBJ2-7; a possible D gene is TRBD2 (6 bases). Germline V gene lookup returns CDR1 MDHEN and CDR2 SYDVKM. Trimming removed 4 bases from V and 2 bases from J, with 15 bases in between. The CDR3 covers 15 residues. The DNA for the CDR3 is TGTGCCAGCAGTTCGACGGAGGGGCTAACCTACGAGCAGTACTTC. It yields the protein CASSSTEGLTYEQYF.

CDR3 coding DNA: TGTGCCAGCAGCTTAGATATCCTAGCGGTTACCTTAGCCAAAAACATTCAGTACTTC. Translating gives CASSLDILAVTLAKNIQYF. V is TRBV11-2 and J is TRBJ2-4, with 7 bases identical to TRBD2. V trimming: 0 bases; J trimming: 0 bases; junction bases outside the gene matches: 11. In germline, CDR1 is SGHAT, CDR2 FQNNGV. The CDR3 covers 19 residues.

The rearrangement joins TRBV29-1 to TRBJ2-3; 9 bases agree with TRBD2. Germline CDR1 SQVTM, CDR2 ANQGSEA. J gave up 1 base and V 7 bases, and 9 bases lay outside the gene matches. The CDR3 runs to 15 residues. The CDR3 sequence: CSAEGREGRTDTQYF. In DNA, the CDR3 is TGCAGCGCAGAGGGGCGGGAGGGCCGCACAGATACGCAGTATTTT.

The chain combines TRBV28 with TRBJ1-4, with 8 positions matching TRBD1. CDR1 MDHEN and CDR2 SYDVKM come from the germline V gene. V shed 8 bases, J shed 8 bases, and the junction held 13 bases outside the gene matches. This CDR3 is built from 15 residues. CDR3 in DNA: TGTGCCAGCTATCCCGGGGGACAGGCTATGGAAAAACTGTTTTTT. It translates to CASYPGGQAMEKLFF.

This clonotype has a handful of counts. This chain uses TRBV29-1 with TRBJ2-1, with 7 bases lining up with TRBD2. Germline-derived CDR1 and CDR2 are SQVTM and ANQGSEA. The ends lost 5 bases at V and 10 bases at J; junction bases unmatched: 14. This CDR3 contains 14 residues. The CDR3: CSVPSLADAREQFF. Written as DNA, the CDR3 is TGCAGCGTTCCTTCTCTAGCGGACGCACGGGAGCAGTTCTTC.

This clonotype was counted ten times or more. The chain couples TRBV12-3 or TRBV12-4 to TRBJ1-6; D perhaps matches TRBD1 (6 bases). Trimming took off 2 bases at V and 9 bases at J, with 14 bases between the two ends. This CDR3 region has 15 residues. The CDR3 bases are TGTGCCAGCAGTTTAAACTTCGCACAGGGTTCACCCCTCCACTTT. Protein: CASSLNFAQGSPLHF.

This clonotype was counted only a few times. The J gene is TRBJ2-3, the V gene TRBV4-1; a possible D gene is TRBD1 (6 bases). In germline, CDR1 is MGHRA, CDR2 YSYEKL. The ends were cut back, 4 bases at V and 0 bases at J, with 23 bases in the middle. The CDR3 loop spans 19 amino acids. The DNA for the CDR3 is TGCGCCAGCAGCCGACTCGGACAGCCTAGATATCTTAGCACAGATACGCAGTATTTT. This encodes CASSRLGQPRYLSTDTQYF.

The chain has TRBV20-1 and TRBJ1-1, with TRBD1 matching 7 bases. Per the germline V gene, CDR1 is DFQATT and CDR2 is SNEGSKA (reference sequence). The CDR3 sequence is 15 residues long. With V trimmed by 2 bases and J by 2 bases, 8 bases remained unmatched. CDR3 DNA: TGCAGTGCTAGATGGGCACAGGGGCTAAACACTGAAGCTTTCTTT. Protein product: CSARWAQGLNTEAFF.

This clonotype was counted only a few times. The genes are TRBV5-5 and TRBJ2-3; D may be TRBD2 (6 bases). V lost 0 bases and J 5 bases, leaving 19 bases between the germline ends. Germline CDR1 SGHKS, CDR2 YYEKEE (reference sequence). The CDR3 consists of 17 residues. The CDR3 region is CASSLETLAAKGDTQYF. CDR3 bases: TGTGCCAGCAGCTTGGAAACATTAGCGGCTAAGGGAGATACGCAGTATTTT.

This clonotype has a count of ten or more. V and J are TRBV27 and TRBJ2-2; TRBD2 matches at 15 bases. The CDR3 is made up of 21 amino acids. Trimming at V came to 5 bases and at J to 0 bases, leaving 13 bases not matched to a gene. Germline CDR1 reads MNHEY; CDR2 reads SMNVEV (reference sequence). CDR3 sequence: CASSPYTPGLAGGPNTGELFF. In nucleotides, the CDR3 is TGTGCCAGCAGTCCATATACACCGGGACTAGCGGGGGGACCGAACACCGGGGAGCTGTTTTTT.

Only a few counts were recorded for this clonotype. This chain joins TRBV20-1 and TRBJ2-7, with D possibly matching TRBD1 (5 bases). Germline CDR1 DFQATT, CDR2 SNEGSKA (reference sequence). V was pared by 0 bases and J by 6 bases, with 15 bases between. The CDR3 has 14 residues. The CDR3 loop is CSARDKAGLGEQYF. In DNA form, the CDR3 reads TGCAGTGCTAGAGATAAGGCAGGGTTGGGCGAGCAGTACTTC.

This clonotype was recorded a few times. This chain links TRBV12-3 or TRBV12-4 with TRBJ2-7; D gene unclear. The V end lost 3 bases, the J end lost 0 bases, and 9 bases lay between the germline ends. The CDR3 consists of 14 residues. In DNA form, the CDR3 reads TGTGCCAGCAGTTTCGGCCCTAGCTCCTACGAGCAGTACTTC. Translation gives CASSFGPSSYEQYF.

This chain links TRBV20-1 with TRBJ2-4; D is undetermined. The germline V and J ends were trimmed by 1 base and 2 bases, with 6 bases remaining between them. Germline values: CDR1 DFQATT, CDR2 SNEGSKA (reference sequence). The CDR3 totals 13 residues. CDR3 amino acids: CSARGGTKNIQYF. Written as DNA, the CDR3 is TGCAGTGCTAGAGGGGGTACCAAAAACATTCAGTACTTC.

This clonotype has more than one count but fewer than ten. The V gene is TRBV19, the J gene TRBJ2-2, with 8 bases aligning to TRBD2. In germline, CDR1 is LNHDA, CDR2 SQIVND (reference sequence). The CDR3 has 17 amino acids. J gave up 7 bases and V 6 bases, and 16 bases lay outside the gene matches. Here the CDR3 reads CASRDLSAGGFDGELFF. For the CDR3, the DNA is TGTGCCAGTAGGGATTTATCGGCGGGAGGATTCGACGGGGAGCTGTTTTTT.

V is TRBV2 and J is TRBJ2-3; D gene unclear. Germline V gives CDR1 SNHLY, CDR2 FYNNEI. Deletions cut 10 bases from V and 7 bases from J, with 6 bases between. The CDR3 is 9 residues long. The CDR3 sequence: CATENTQYF. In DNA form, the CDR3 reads TGTGCCACCGAAAATACGCAGTATTTT.

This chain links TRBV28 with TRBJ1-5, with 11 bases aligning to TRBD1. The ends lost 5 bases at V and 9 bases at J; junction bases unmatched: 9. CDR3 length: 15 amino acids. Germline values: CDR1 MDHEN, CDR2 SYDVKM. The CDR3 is CASSPSDRGLSPQHF. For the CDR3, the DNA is TGTGCCAGCAGTCCCTCGGACAGGGGGCTCTCGCCCCAGCATTTT.

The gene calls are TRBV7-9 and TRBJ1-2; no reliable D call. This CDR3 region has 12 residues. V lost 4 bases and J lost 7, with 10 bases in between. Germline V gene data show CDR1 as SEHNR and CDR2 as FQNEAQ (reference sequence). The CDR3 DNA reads TGTGCCAGCAGCTCCCCGGACCCTGGCTACACCTTC. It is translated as CASSSPDPGYTF.